This is a list of T cell receptor beta chains from one sample in a study of CD8 T cells in ankylosing spondylitis. TCRdb re-called the 5' RACE reads with MiXCR, one entry per CDR3 protein. This sample has some 240,000 distinct CDR3 sequences, with more than 20% found just once. Sequencing was performed on blood, either unsorted or a sorted T cell fraction (not recorded which). All receptors come from a male donor with ankylosing spondylitis or in good health (not recorded which). Both conserved end residues are part of each CDR3. The D gene is left open where the match is weak. Part of the rows lack a size; the others show once, few, many or a class for expanded clones.

>many|TRBD1|TRBJ2-5|TRBV20-1
TGCAGTGCTTTACAGGGGGCAAAAGAGACCCAGTACTTC
CSALQGAKETQYF
>once|TRBD2|TRBJ2-1|TRBV7-9
TGTGCCAGCACCCTAGCGGGGGTTGGAAATGAGCAGTTCTTC
CASTLAGVGNEQFF
>-|TRBD2|TRBJ2-5|TRBV20-1
TGCAGTGCAGCCGGGACTAGCGGTATCCGGGCCCAGTACTTC
CSAAGTSGIRAQYF
>many|-|TRBJ1-2|TRBV29-1
TGCAGCGTTGCGCAGGAGACCTTC
CSVAQETF
>many|TRBD1|TRBJ1-2|TRBV18
TGTGCCAGCTCAAAACCGGACAGGCCGGGCTATGGCTACACCTTC
CASSKPDRPGYGYTF
>few|-|TRBJ2-5|TRBV29-1
TGCAGCGTTGAACCACCACAGCAAGAGACCCAGTACTTC
CSVEPPQQETQYF
>many|TRBD2|TRBJ2-1|TRBV12-3/TRBV12-4
TGTGCCAGCAGTTTAAGGTCTAGCGGGGGGTATGAGCAGTTCTTC
CASSLRSSGGYEQFF
>-|-|TRBJ2-7|TRBV9
TGCGCCAGCAGCTCCCTCACCCGGGGGGCTCTGAGCGAGCAGTACTTC
CASSSLTRGALSEQYF
>few|-|TRBJ2-5|TRBV6-2/TRBV6-3
TGTGCCAGCAGTTCGGCGGGGCCTCAAGAGACCCAGTACTTC
CASSSAGPQETQYF
>many|-|TRBJ1-3|TRBV12-3/TRBV12-4
TGTGCCAGCAGTCCGGGGGCCTCTGGAAACACCATATATTTT
CASSPGASGNTIYF
>-|-|TRBJ2-7|TRBV27
TGTGCCAGCAGATTGACCGGGGGATACGAGCAGTACTTC
CASRLTGGYEQYF
>few|-|TRBJ2-7|TRBV12-3/TRBV12-4
TGTGCCAGCACACAGGGCCTGGACGAGCAGTACTTC
CASTQGLDEQYF
>-|TRBD2|TRBJ2-1|TRBV29-1
TGCAGCGTGTCAATAGCGGGGGGGCCCTACAATGAGCAGTTCTTC
CSVSIAGGPYNEQFF
>few|-|TRBJ2-5|TRBV12-3/TRBV12-4
TGTGCCAGCAGTTTGAAGCTCGGGATGGAGTACTTC
CASSLKLGMEYF
>many|TRBD1|TRBJ2-5|TRBV2
TGTGCCAGCGGTGGACAGGTCCAAGAGACCCAGTACTTC
CASGGQVQETQYF
>-|-|TRBJ2-1|TRBV12-3/TRBV12-4
TGTGCCAGCAGTTTCCGGGCCACCTACAATGAGCAGTTCTTC
CASSFRATYNEQFF
>-|-|TRBJ2-7|TRBV20-1
TGCAGTGCTAGCGCTGCTTGGGACTACGAGCAGTACTTC
CSASAAWDYEQYF
>many|TRBD2|TRBJ2-7|TRBV20-1
TGCAGTGCTGCACGCCTAGCGGGCGGTTACGAGCAGTACTTC
CSAARLAGGYEQYF
>many|TRBD1|TRBJ2-7|TRBV7-6
TGTGCCAGCAGCTTAGGAACAGGGGGCGGCTACGAGCAGTACTTC
CASSLGTGGGYEQYF
>few|TRBD1|TRBJ1-1|TRBV20-1
TGCAGTGCGAGACAGGGTGGGGTCGGCACTGAAGCTTTCTTT
CSARQGGVGTEAFF
>many|-|TRBJ2-1|TRBV12-3/TRBV12-4
TGTGCCAGCGATGACAGCGGACAGCATGAGCAGTTCTTC
CASDDSGQHEQFF
>few|TRBD2|TRBJ2-4|TRBV6-1
TGTGCCAGCCGTGGTTCTAGCGGGGTGATACGACGCGCAAAAAACATTCAGTACTTC
CASRGSSGVIRRAKNIQYF
>few|TRBD2|TRBJ2-3|TRBV20-1
TGCAGTGCTCCAACGGGGGGGCGCACAGATACGCAGTATTTT
CSAPTGGRTDTQYF
>many|TRBD2|TRBJ2-3|TRBV6-6
TGTGCCAGCAGTTACTCCGGACTAGCGGGGGTTTATCATACGCAGTATTTT
CASSYSGLAGVYHTQYF
>few|TRBD2|TRBJ2-3|TRBV25-1
TGTGCCAGCAGAAGCAGGGACTACCCGAGCACAGATACGCAGTATTTT
CASRSRDYPSTDTQYF
>-|-|TRBJ2-3|TRBV10-3
TGTGCCATCAGTGAGTCGCCCCCTCGGACGCAGTATTTT
CAISESPPRTQYF
>few|-|TRBJ1-2|TRBV29-1
TGCAGCGCCGAAACAGGACCCGGCTACACCTTC
CSAETGPGYTF
>-|-|TRBJ2-2|TRBV25-1
TGTGCCAGCAGTGAAATGATCACCGGGGAGCTGTTTTTT
CASSEMITGELFF
>many|-|TRBJ2-1|TRBV20-1
TGCAGTGCTAGCCCAGCTCGCTCCTACAATGAGCAGTTCTTC
CSASPARSYNEQFF
>many|TRBD1|TRBJ1-2|TRBV20-1
TGCAGTGCTAGGGGGACAGGTCAAAACTATGGCTACACCTTC
CSARGTGQNYGYTF
>-|-|TRBJ2-7|TRBV7-2
TGTGCCAGCAGCTTATCCAGCGGGACAAACGAGCAGTACTTC
CASSLSSGTNEQYF
>many|-|TRBJ1-6|TRBV20-1
TGCAGTGCTAGCCCTGGGACAAGTAATTCACCCCTCCACTTT
CSASPGTSNSPLHF